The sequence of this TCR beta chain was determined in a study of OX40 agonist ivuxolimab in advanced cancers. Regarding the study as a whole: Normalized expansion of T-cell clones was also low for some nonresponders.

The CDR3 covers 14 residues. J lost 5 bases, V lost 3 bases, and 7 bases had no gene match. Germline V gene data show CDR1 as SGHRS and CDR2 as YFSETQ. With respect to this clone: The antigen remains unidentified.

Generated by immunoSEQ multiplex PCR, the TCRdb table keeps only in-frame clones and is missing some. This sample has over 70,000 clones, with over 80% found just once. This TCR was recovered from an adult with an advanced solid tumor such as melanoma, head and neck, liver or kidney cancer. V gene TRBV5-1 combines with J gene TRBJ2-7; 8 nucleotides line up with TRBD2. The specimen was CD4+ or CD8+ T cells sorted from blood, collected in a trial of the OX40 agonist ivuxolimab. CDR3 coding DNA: TGCGCCAGCAGCTACGGACTAGCCCTAGACGAGCAGTACTTC. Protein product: CASSYGLALDEQYF.